This TCR beta chain was identified during a study of TIL therapy for anti-PD-1-resistant metastatic lung cancer. Study-wide findings and caveats: The cohort had more treatment-naive, never-smoker and oncogene-addicted patients than typical.

This was the immunoSEQ v3 assay. TCRdb's table, derived via immunoSEQ multiplex PCR, lists solely in-frame clones and lacks some. Among about 49,000 clones listed, around 79% were seen once. The time point here: pre-treatment sample, taken before nivolumab and TIL therapy. For this clone: Its cognate antigen is unknown.

The CDR3 has 13 residues. The V gene's germline CDR1 is SNHLY and CDR2 FYNNEI. Trimming took 7 bases from V and 6 from J, leaving 13 bases between them. The receptor comes from a man between 70 and 80 years old with non-small cell lung cancer. The chain carries TRBV2 and TRBJ2-4; perhaps TRBD1 as D (5 bases). The sequencing used blood, collected at baseline. In DNA, the CDR3 is TGTGCCAGCATCGCGCCGCAGGGAAACATTCAGTACTTC. It specifies CASIAPQGNIQYF.